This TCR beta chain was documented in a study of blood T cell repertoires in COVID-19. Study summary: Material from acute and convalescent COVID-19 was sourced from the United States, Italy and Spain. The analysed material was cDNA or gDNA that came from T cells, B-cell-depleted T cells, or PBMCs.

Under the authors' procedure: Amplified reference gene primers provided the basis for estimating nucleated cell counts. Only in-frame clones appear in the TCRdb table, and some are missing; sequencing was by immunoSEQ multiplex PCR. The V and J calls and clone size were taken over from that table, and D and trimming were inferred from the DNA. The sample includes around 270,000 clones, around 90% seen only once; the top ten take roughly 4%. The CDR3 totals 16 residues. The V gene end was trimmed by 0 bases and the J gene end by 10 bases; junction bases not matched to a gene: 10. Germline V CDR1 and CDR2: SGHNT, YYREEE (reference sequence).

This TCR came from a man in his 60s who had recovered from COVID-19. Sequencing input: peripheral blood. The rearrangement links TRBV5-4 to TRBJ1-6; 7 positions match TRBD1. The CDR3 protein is CASSLEGARGKSPLHF. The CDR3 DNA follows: TGTGCCAGCAGCTTGGAGGGCGCCAGGGGGAAGTCACCCCTCCACTTT.